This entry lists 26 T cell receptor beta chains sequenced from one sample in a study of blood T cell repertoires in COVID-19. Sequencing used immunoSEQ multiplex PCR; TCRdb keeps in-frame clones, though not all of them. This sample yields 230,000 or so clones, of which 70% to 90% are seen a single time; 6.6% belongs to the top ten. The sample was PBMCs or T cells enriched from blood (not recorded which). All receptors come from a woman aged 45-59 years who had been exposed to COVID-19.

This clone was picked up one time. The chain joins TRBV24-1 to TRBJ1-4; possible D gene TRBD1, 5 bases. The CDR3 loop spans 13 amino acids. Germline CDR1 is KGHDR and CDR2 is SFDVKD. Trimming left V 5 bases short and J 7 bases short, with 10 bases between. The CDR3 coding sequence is TGTGCCACCAGTGCCTTAGACAGTGAAAAACTGTTTTTT. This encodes CATSALDSEKLFF.

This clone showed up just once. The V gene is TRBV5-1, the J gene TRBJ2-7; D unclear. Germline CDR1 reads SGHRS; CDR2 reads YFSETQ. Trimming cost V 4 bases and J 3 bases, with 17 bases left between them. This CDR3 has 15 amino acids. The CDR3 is CASSLESRHFYEQYF. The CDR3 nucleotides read TGCGCCAGCAGCCTGGAAAGTCGACACTTCTACGAGCAGTACTTC.

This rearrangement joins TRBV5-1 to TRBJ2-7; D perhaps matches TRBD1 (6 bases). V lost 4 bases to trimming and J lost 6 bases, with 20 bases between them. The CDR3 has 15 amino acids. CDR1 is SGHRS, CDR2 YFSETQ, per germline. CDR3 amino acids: CASSPAPPQGGEQYF. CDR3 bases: TGCGCCAGCAGCCCCGCTCCCCCACAGGGCGGCGAGCAGTACTTC.

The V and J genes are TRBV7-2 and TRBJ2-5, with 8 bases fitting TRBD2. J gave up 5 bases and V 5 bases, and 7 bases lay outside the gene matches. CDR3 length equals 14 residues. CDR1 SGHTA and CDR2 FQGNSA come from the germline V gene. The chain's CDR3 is CASSLRTSRETQYF. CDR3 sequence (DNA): TGTGCCAGCAGCCTAAGGACTAGCCGGGAGACCCAGTACTTC.

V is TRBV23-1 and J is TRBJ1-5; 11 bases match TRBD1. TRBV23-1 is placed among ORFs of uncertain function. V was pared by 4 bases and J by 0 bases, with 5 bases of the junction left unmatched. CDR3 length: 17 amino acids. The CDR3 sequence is CASSRGGTGGSNQPQHF. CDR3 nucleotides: TGCGCCAGCAGTCGAGGGGGGACAGGGGGTAGCAATCAGCCCCAGCATTTT.

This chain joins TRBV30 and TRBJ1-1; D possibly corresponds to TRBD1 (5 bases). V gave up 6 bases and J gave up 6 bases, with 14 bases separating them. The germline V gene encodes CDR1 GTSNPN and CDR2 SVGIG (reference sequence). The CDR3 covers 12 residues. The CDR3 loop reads CACTAYRSEAFF. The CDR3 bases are TGTGCCTGCACCGCTTACAGGTCTGAAGCTTTCTTT.

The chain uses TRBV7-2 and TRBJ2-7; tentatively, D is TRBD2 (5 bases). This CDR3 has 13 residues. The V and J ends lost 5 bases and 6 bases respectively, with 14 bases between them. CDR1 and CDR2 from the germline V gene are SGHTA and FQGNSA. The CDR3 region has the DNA TGTGCCAGCAGCACCCGGACGGCGGGCGAGCAGTACTTC. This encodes CASSTRTAGEQYF.

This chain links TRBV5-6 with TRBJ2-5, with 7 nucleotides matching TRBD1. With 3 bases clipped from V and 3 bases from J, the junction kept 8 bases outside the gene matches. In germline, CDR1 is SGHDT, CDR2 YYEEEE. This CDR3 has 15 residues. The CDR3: CASSSVNDREETQYF. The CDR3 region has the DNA TGTGCCAGCAGCTCGGTTAATGACAGGGAAGAGACCCAGTACTTC. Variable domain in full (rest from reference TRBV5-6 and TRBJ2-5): DAGVTQSPTHLIKTRGQQVTLRCSPKSGHDTVSWYQQALGQGPQFIFQYYEEEERQRGNFPDRFSGHQFPNYSSELNVNALLLGDSALYLCASSSVNDREETQYFGPGTRLLVL.

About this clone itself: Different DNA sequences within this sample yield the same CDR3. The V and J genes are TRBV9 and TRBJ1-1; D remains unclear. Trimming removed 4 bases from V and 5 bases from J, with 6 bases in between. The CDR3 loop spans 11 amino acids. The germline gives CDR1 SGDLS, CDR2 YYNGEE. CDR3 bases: TGTGCCAGCAGCCGGGGAACTGAAGCTTTCTTT. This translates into CASSRGTEAFF.

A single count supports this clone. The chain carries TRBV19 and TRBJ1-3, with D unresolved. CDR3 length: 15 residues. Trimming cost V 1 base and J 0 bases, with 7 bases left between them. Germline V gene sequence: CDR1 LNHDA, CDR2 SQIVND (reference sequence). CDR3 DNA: TGTGCCAGTAGTATAGGGGCCAACTCTGGAAACACCATATATTTT. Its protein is CASSIGANSGNTIYF.

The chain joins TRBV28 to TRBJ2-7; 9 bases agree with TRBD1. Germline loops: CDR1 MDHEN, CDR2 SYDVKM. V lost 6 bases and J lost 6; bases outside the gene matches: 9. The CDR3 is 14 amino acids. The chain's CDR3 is CASSLYGTGREQYF. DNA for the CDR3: TGTGCCAGCAGCCTATATGGGACAGGGCGCGAGCAGTACTTC.

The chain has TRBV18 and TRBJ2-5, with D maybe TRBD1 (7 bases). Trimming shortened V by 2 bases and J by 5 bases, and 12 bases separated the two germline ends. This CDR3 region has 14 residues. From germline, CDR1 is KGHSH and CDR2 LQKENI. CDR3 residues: CASSPMTGRETQYF. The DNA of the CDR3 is TGTGCCAGCTCACCAATGACAGGGAGGGAGACCCAGTACTTC. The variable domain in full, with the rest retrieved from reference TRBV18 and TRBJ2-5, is NAGVMQNPRHLVRRRGQEARLRCSPMKGHSHVYWYRQLPEEGLKFMVYLQKENIIDESGMPKERFSAEFPKEGPSILRIQQVVRGDSAAYFCASSPMTGRETQYFGPGTRLLVL.

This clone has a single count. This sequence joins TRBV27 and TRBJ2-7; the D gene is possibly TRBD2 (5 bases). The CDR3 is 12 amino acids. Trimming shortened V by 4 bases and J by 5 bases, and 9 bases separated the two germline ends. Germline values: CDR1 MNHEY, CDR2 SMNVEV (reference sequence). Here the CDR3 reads CASSSGVNEQYF. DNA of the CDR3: TGTGCCAGCAGTTCCGGGGTTAACGAGCAGTACTTC.

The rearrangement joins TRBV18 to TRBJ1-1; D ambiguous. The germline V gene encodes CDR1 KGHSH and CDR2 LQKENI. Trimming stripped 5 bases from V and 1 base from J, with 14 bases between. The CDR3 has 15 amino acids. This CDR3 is CASSGRISPNTEAFF. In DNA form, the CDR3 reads TGTGCCAGCTCAGGCCGGATTAGCCCGAACACTGAAGCTTTCTTT.

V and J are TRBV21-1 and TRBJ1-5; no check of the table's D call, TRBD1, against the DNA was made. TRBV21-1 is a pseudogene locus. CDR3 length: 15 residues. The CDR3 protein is CASSKGGQHYQPQHF. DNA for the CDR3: TGTGCCAGCAGCAAAGGGGGACAGCACTATCAGCCCCAGCATTTT.

The DNA of the CDR3 is TGTGCCAGCAGTTCATCAGGGGGCGGCTACACCTTC. Protein sequence: CASSSSGGGYTF. The V gene is TRBV2, the J gene TRBJ1-2; TRBD1 agrees at 8 bases. The CDR3 is 12 amino acids. Per the germline V gene, CDR1 is SNHLY and CDR2 is FYNNEI. Losses at the gene ends were 5 bases for V and 8 bases for J; bases not matched to a gene: 4.

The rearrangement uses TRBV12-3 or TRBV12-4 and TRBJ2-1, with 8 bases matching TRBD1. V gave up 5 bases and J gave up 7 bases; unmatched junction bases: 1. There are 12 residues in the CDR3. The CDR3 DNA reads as TGTGCCAGCAGTCAGGGGGCGAATGAGCAGTTCTTC. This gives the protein CASSQGANEQFF.

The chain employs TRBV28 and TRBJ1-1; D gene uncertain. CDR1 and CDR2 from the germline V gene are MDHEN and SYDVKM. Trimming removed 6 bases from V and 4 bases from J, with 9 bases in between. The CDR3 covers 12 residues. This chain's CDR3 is CASRTHSTEAFF. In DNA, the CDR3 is TGTGCCAGCAGGACCCACAGCACTGAAGCTTTCTTT.

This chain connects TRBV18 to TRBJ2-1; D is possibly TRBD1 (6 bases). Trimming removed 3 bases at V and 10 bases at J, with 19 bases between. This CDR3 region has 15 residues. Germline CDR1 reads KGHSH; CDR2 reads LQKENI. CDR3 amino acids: CASSPTTGISEEQFF. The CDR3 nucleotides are TGTGCCAGCTCACCGACGACAGGTATAAGTGAAGAGCAGTTCTTC.

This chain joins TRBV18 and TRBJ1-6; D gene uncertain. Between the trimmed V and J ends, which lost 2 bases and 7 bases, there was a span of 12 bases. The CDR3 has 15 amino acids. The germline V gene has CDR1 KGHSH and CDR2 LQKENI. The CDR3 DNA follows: TGTGCCAGCTCACCAGGGCAGGCAAGGAATTCACCCCTCCACTTT. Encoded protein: CASSPGQARNSPLHF.

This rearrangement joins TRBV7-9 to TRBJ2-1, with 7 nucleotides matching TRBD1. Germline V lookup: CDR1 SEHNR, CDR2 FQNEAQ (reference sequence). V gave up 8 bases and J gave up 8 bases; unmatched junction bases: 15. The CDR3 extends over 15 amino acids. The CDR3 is CASGIGQAFGDEQFF. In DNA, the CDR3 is TGTGCCAGCGGTATCGGACAGGCCTTCGGGGATGAGCAGTTCTTC.

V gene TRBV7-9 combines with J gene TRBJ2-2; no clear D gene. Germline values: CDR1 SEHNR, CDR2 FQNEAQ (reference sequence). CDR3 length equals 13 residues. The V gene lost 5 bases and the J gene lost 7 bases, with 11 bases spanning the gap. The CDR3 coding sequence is TGTGCCAGCAGCCGAGAAAATATCGGGGAGCTGTTTTTT. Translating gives CASSRENIGELFF.

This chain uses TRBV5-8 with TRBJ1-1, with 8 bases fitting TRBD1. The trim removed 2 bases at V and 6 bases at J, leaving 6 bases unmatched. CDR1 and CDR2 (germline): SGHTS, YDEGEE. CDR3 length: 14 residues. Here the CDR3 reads CASSFPRGRSEAFF. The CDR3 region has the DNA TGTGCCAGCAGCTTCCCCAGGGGGCGGTCTGAAGCTTTCTTT.

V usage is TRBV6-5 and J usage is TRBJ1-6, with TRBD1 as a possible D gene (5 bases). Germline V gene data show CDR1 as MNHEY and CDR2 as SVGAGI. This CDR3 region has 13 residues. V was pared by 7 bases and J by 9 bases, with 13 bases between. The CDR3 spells CASNPRDGSPLHF. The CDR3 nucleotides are TGTGCCAGCAACCCCAGGGATGGTTCACCCCTCCACTTT.

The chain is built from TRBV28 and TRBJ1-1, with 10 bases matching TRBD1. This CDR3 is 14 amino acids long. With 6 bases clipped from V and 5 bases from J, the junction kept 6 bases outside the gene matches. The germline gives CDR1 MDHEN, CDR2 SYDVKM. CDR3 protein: CASRPDRGDTEAFF. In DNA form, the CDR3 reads TGTGCCAGCAGACCGGACAGGGGGGATACTGAAGCTTTCTTT.

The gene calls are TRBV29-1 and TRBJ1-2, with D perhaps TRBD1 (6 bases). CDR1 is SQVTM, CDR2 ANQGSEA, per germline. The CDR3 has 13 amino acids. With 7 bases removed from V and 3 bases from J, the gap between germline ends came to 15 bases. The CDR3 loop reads CSAEGVNDYGYTF. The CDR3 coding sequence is TGCAGCGCAGAGGGGGTGAACGACTATGGCTACACCTTC.